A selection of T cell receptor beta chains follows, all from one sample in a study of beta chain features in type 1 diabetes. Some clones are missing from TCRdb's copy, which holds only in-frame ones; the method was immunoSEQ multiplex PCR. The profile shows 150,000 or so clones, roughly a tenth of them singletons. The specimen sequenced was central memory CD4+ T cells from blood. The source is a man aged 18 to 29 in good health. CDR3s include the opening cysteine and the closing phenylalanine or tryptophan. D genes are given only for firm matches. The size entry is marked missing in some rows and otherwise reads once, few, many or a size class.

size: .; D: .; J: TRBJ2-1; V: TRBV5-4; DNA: TGTGCCAGCAGCTTGCCAGAAACTAGGTTTGAGCAGTTCTTC; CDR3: CASSLPETRFEQFF
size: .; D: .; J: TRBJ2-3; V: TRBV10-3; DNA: TGTGCCATCAGTGACTCGGGGGTTGGCACAGATACGCAGTATTTT; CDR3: CAISDSGVGTDTQYF
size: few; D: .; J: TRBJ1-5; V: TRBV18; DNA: TGTGCCAGCTCACCTGGGGCTCAGCCCCAGCATTTT; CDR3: CASSPGAQPQHF
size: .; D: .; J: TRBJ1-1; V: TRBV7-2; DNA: TGTGCCAGCAGCTTAGTTGCGGGGGGAAACACTGAAGCTTTCTTT; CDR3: CASSLVAGGNTEAFF
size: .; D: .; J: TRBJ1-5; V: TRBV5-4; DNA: TGTGCCAGCAGCCTGGACGGTTTAGACAATCAGCCCCAGCATTTT; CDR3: CASSLDGLDNQPQHF
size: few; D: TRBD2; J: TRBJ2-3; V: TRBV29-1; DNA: TGCAGCGTGCGGGGGGGATCAGATACGCAGTATTTT; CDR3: CSVRGGSDTQYF
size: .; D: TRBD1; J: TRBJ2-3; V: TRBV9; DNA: TGTGCCAGCAGCCTCGGGACAGGGGGCCCTGATACGCAGTATTTT; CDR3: CASSLGTGGPDTQYF
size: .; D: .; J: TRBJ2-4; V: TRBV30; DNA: TGTGCCTGGAGTGTACGCGGGCCTAAAAACATTCAGTACTTC; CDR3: CAWSVRGPKNIQYF
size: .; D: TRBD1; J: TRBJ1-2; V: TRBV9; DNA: TGTGCCAGCAGCGCCTCCGGACAGGGGGATTTCTATGGCTACACCTTC; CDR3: CASSASGQGDFYGYTF
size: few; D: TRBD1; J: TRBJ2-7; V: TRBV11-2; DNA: TGTGCCAGCAGCTCGACAGGGGCAGAGTGGGCGCAGTACTTC; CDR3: CASSSTGAEWAQYF